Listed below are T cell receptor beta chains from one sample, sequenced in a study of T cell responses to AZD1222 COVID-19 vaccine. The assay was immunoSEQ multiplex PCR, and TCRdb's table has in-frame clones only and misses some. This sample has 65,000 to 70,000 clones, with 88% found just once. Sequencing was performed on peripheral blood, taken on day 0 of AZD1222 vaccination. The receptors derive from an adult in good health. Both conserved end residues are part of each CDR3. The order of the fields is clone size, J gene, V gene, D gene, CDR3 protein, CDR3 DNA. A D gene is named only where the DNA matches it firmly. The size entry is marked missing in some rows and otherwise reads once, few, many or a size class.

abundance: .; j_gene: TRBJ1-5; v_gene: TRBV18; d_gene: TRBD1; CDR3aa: CASSPGDRAVSWPQHF; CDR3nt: TGTGCCAGCTCCCCAGGGGACAGGGCAGTTTCATGGCCCCAGCATTTT
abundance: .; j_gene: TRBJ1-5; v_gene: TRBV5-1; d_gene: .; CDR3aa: CASSFGPGEGQPQHF; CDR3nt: TGCGCCAGCAGCTTCGGCCCAGGGGAGGGTCAGCCCCAGCATTTT
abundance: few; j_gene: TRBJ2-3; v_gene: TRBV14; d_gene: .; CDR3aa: CASSPKTVWRVEPDTQYF; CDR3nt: TGTGCCAGCAGCCCAAAGACGGTTTGGCGGGTGGAGCCAGATACGCAGTATTTT
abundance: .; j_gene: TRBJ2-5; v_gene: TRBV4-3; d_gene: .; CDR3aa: CASSQDLAETQYF; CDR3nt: TGCGCCAGCAGCCAAGATCTAGCAGAGACCCAGTACTTC
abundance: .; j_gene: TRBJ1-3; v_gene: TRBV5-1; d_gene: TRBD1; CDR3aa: CASSLGTGAGNTIYF; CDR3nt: TGCGCCAGCAGCTTGGGGACAGGGGCAGGAAACACCATATATTTT
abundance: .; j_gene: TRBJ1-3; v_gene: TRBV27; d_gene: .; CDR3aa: CASSPSPIRTSGNTIYF; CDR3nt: TGTGCCAGCAGTCCCTCCCCGATCCGGACCTCAGGAAACACCATATATTTT
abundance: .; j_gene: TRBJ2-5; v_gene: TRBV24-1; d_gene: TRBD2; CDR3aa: CATSDPYSELAGAEETQYF; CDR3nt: TGTGCCACCAGTGATCCCTACTCAGAACTAGCGGGAGCGGAAGAGACCCAGTACTTC
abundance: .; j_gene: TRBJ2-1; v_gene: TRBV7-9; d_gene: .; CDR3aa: CASSFTGKGGYNEQFF; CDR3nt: TGTGCCAGCAGCTTTACAGGGAAGGGGGGCTACAATGAGCAGTTCTTC
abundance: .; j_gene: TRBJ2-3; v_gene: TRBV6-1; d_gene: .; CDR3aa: CASSEVGPNTDTQYF; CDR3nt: TGTGCCAGCAGTGAAGTAGGTCCCAACACAGATACGCAGTATTTT
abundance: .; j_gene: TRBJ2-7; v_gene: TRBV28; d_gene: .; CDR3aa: CASSKRQVPYEQYF; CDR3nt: TGTGCCAGCAGTAAACGACAAGTCCCCTACGAGCAGTACTTC
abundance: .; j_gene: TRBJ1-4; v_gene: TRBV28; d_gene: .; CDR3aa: CASSLPGPVEKLFF; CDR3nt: TGTGCCAGCAGTTTACCGGGCCCGGTCGAAAAACTGTTTTTT
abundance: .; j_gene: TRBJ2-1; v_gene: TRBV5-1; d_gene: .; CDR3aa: CASSLADGRYNEQFF; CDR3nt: TGCGCCAGCAGCTTGGCTGACGGAAGATACAATGAGCAGTTCTTC
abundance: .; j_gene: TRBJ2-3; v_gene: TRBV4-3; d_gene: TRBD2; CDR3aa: CASSQTWGLAGSTDTQYF; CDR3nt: TGCGCCAGCAGCCAAACTTGGGGACTAGCGGGGTCCACAGATACGCAGTATTTT
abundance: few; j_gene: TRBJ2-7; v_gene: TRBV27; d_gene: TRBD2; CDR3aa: CASSFGRGYEQYF; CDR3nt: TGTGCCAGCAGTTTCGGGCGGGGGTACGAGCAGTACTTC